The subject of this entry is one T cell receptor beta chain. Profiled with immunoSEQ multiplex PCR; TCRdb holds only in-frame clones, not every one. Found here are 300,000 to 400,000 clones, approximately 79% of them singletons; the top ten hold 10%. These data come from a study of shared clonotypes between healthy human individuals. From germline, CDR1 is SGHRS and CDR2 YFSETQ. Trimming cost V 0 bases and J 1 base, with 8 bases left between them. The CDR3 loop spans 15 amino acids. The sequence came from a man aged 30-40 years in good health. The specimen was memory CD4+ T cells sorted from blood. Subset described: CD45RA-negative fraction. This chain links TRBV5-1 with TRBJ2-1; D perhaps matches TRBD2 (6 bases). The CDR3 nucleotides are TGCGCCAGCAGCTTGGGCGGGAATTCCTACAATGAGCAGTTCTTC. Amino acid sequence: CASSLGGNSYNEQFF. Full variable domain (remainder filled in from reference TRBV5-1 and TRBJ2-1): KAGVTQTPRYLIKTRGQQVTLSCSPISGHRSVSWYQQTPGQGLQFLFEYFSETQRNKGNFPGRFSGRQFSNSRSEMNVSTLELGDSALYLCASSLGGNSYNEQFFGPGTRLTVL.